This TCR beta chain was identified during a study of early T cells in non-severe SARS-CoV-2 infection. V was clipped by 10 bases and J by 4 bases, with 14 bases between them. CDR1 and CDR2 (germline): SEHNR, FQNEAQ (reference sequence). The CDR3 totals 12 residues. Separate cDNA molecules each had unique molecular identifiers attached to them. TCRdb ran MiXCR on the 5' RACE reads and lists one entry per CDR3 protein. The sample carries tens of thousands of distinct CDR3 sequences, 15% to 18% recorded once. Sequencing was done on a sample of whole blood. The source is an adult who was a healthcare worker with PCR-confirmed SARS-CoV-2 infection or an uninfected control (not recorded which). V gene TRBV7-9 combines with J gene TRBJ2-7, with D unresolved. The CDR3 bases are TGTGCCACTGCTCTTCAACCATACGAGCAGTACTTC. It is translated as CATALQPYEQYF.